This T cell receptor beta chain comes out of a study of shared clonotypes between healthy human individuals (dated by TCRdb to the early 2020s). Regarding the study in general: A few men and two women, aged 18 to 49 years, made up the cohort. For each donor, CD4 naive and CD4 memory were each run on three plates, CD8 naive on two plates, and CD8 memory on one plate. The study deeply sequenced blood TCR repertoires of about 5 healthy adults to estimate repertoire size and the extent of clonotype sharing between individuals. Different laboratories and diverse techniques were used to prepare libraries and sequence TCR repertoires, to increase sequencing depth and limit assay-specific biases. Per donor, leukapheresis produced somewhere between about 0.85 and 8.9 billion PBMCs.

The germline ends are 10 bases apart after V is trimmed by 5 bases and J by 5 bases. The CDR3 starts with the cysteine, ends with the phenylalanine, and has 13 residues. Kept here is only the CDR3 DNA, which spans 39 bases and is read in frame from base 1. The germline V gene (reference sequence) provides CDR1 LNHDA and CDR2 SQIVND. What the study reported, not specific to this receptor: Sampling was restricted to blood, and TCR repertoires in tissues likely differ from the TCR repertoires found in blood. About 5% of naive CD4, 3.5% of naive CD8, 2.3% of memory CD4, and around 0.42% of memory CD8 clonotypes were shared across a few donors. Larger estimated clonotype richness was generally found for naive subsets than for memory subsets. Higher generation probabilities were observed for clonotypes shared by all four sorted-subset donors than for non-shared clonotypes. The genetic and exposure-history diversity represented was limited by the small number of donors. Even with the large sequencing depth, rarefaction of the sorted-subset datasets indicated that sequencing was incomplete. Pairwise subsampling indicated that sequencing depth was expected to affect the degree of clonotype sharing among donors.

Healthy HIV-negative adults with no recently reported acute infections or vaccinations were included as donors. All donors were Caucasian adults living in Nashville, Tennessee, USA. CD4+ T cells were enriched by magnetic negative selection; naive cells were then positively selected on CD45RA, and the negative fraction formed the memory subset. Blood was obtained by leukapheresis, after which PBMCs were separated by Ficoll-Histopaque density gradient centrifugation and cryopreserved in liquid nitrogen vapor phase. Analytical flow cytometry was used to check the purity and quantity of every magnetically sorted T cell population. From each sorted fraction, genomic DNA was isolated and quantified by UV absorbance on a Nanodrop 2000c. Worth noting for this clone: The specificity of this receptor is unknown. Base qualities are missing; no much larger clone stands one base away.

Using the deep immunoSEQ assay, multiplex PCR amplified TCR CDR3 regions from genomic DNA. Extracted genomic DNA from each cell subset was spread evenly across all wells of several immunoSEQ 96-well plates, with each plate serving as a replicate. Each replicate PCR for sorted subsets received 150 to 250 ng genomic DNA, equal to around 32,000 T cell genomes. The purified libraries were quantified using a Qubit 3.0 fluorometer, sized with a Bioanalyzer 2100, and then quantified again using the KAPA Library Quantification kit. A separate single-read 150-cycle Illumina NextSeq 550 flow cell was used to sequence each immunoSEQ 96-well plate. The paper's processing steps were these. Because only junctional sequences without quality scores were contained in the immunoSEQ output, filtering matching that applied to full-length reads could not be performed. Sequences were annotated with PyIR, a Python wrapper for IgBLAST v1.9, using IMGT germline references to assign V/J genes and CDR3. Reads were removed for weak V/J assignments (E-value above 1e-6), missing CDR3, stop codons, out-of-frame junctions, or ambiguous translated residues. V3J clonotypes were defined as sequences sharing an identical inferred V gene, J gene, and CDR3 amino acid sequence. Percentage overlap between repertoires was calculated by dividing the number of shared unique clonotypes by the size of the smaller repertoire. Richness of each repertoire was evaluated using RTK rarefaction, the Chao1 estimator, and Recon v2.1 estimates of unobserved clonotypes. OLGA was used to compute generation probabilities for all TCRbeta clonotypes that the gDNA method yielded from a handful of donors. The immuneACCESS repertoire file appears here via TCRdb, limited to in-frame rearrangements. These files lack a portion of the clones; in checked studies, under half of the deficit traces to unresolved V genes, and the cause of the others is not known. V, J and clone size derive from that table, while D and trimming were established from the DNA sequence. This sample lists about 1,500,000 clones; roughly 96% were detected once. The ten largest account for about 1% of the sample.

The sequenced sample was naive CD4+ T cells sorted from blood. The intended sense of this specimen's cell subset or site label: CD45RA+ positively selected. This chain joins TRBV19 to TRBJ1-5; the D gene remains uncertain. The source is a man aged 25 to 40 in good health. Here is the DNA: TGTGCCAGTAGTGACCAGTGGGATCAGCCCCAGCATTTT. Translated, this is CASSDQWDQPQHF.